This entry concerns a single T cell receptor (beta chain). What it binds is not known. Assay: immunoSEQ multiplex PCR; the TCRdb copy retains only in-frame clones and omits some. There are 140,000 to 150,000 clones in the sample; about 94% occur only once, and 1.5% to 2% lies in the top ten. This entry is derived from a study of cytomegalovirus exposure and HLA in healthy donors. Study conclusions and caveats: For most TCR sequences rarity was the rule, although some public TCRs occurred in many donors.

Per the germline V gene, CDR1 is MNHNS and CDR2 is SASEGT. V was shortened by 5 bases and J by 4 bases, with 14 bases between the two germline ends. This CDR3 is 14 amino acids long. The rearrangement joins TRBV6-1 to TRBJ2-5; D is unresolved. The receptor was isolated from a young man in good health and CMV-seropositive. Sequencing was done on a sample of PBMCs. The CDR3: CASSLLISGETQYF. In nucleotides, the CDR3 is TGTGCCAGCAGTCTCCTTATTTCGGGAGAGACCCAGTACTTC.